The 26 T cell receptor beta chains below come from one sample, sequenced in a study of T-cell memory formation after mild COVID-19. TCRdb analysed the 5' RACE reads with MiXCR anew, one entry per CDR3 protein. In the table there are 95,000 to 120,000 distinct CDR3 sequences, 20% to 25% of which are singletons. Sequenced sample: PBMCs or a T cell subset sorted from them (not recorded which). The receptors come from a man between 18 and 35 years old who had mild COVID-19 (a few samples of this study predate the infection). Cell type and time point are not known.

There are a few counts of this clonotype. The rearrangement uses TRBV7-3 and TRBJ2-3; weak D call: TRBD2 (7 bases). V was trimmed by 5 bases and J by 2 bases, leaving 14 bases between them. The CDR3 has 15 residues. Germline V gene data show CDR1 as SGHTA and CDR2 as FQGTGA. For the CDR3, the DNA is TGTGCCAGCAGCCTTGGGGGGGGCCCCACAGATACGCAGTATTTT. It is translated as CASSLGGGPTDTQYF.

The chain is built from TRBV4-1 and TRBJ2-1; TRBD1 matches 7 bases. CDR3 length equals 16 residues. V lost 0 bases, J lost 2 bases, and 4 bases stayed unmatched. CDR1 is MGHRA, CDR2 YSYEKL, per germline. The CDR3 here is CASSQEGQGAYNEQFF. CDR3 coding DNA: TGCGCCAGCAGCCAAGAAGGGCAGGGGGCCTACAATGAGCAGTTCTTC.

The chain uses TRBV19 and TRBJ2-3; D is possibly TRBD2 (6 bases). The germline V and J ends were trimmed by 9 bases and 0 bases, with 19 bases remaining between them. The CDR3 is made up of 16 amino acids. In germline, CDR1 is LNHDA, CDR2 SQIVND (reference sequence). This CDR3 is CASSQLALLSTDTQYF. CDR3 DNA sequence: TGTGCCAGCAGTCAACTAGCTCTCCTAAGCACAGATACGCAGTATTTT.

This clonotype was found a few times. Germline and junction disagree at one end, which may indicate a read error. The chain links TRBV9 to TRBJ2-1, with no clear D. The CDR3 runs 12 residues. CDR1 is SGDLS and CDR2 is YYNGEE in the germline V gene. CDR3 residues: CASSVPFGHLIF. The CDR3 bases are TGTGCCAGCAGCGTACCTTTCGGCCATCTCATCTTC.

The chain's CDR3 is CASSWTGISYGYTF. CDR3 in DNA: TGTGCCAGCAGCTGGACAGGGATTAGCTATGGCTACACCTTC. V usage is TRBV5-8 and J usage is TRBJ1-2; 8 bases line up with TRBD1. J lost 4 bases, V lost 3 bases, and 5 bases had no gene match. The CDR3 contains 14 residues. The germline CDR1 and CDR2 sequences are SGHTS and YDEGEE. Full variable domain (missing parts from reference TRBV5-8 and TRBJ1-2): EAGVTQSPTHLIKTRGQQATLRCSPISGHTSVYWYQQALGLGLQFLLWYDEGEERNRGNFPPRFSGRQFPNYSSELNVNALELEDSALYLCASSWTGISYGYTFGSGTRLTVV.

This clonotype was found a few times. The rearrangement links TRBV9 to TRBJ2-3; D is ambiguous. The CDR3 has 16 residues. Trimming took off 3 bases at V and 2 bases at J, with 16 bases between the two ends. Per the germline V gene, CDR1 is SGDLS and CDR2 is YYNGEE. DNA for the CDR3: TGTGCCAGCAGCGGGGGTGACGCAGCATTCACAGATACGCAGTATTTT. Amino acids: CASSGGDAAFTDTQYF.

This clonotype was seen only a few times. The chain uses TRBV2 and TRBJ2-1; the D is unclear. The V end lost 2 bases, the J end lost 9 bases, and 14 bases lay between the germline ends. This CDR3 has 14 residues. Germline assignment: CDR1 SNHLY and CDR2 FYNNEI. The CDR3 nucleotides read TGTGCCAGCAGTGAACCCGACCGAGCTGTTGAGCAGTTCTTC. Translation: CASSEPDRAVEQFF.

This chain links TRBV6-6 with TRBJ2-7, with D maybe TRBD1 (5 bases). V lost 2 bases to trimming and J lost 0 bases, with 5 bases between them. This CDR3 comprises 13 residues. Germline V CDR1 and CDR2: MNHNY, SVGAGI (reference sequence). The CDR3 DNA sequence: TGTGCCAGCAGTTACGACAGCTCCTACGAGCAGTACGTC. Protein sequence: CASSYDSSYEQYV.

This clonotype has just a few counts. The CDR3 coding sequence is TGTGCCAGCCAAGCTACTAGCACAGATACGCAGTATTTT. It codes for CASQATSTDTQYF. The rearrangement joins TRBV6-5 to TRBJ2-3; D is uncertain. Germline-derived CDR1 and CDR2 are MNHEY and SVGAGI. Trimming took 8 bases from V and 0 from J, leaving 9 bases between them. The CDR3 length is 13 residues.

The chain links TRBV7-2 to TRBJ2-7, with D tentatively TRBD2 (6 bases). The CDR3 covers 14 residues. Germline-derived CDR1 and CDR2 are SGHTA and FQGNSA. Trimming cost V 2 bases and J 2 bases, with 10 bases left between them. In DNA, the CDR3 is TGTGCCAGCAGCTTAATCCAGCGGGCCTACGAGCAGTACTTC. The encoded protein is CASSLIQRAYEQYF.

The rearrangement uses TRBV4-1 and TRBJ2-2, with a possible D match to TRBD1 (6 bases). CDR1 and CDR2 from the germline V gene are MGHRA and YSYEKL. Trimming stripped 4 bases from V and 8 bases from J, with 20 bases between. CDR3 size: 16 residues. The DNA for the CDR3 is TGCGCCAGCAGCCTCAGGACAGAGAAACACCGTGGGGAGCTGTTTTTT. Translating it yields CASSLRTEKHRGELFF.

This clonotype was recorded many times. The chain joins TRBV20-1 to TRBJ2-1; D is possibly TRBD2 (5 bases). In germline, CDR1 is DFQATT, CDR2 SNEGSKA (reference sequence). Between the trimmed V and J ends, which lost 0 bases and 0 bases, there was a span of 9 bases. The CDR3 covers 15 residues. The CDR3 is CSARDVGSSYNEQFF. In DNA form, the CDR3 reads TGCAGTGCTAGAGATGTGGGGAGCTCCTACAATGAGCAGTTCTTC.

This clonotype was recorded once. The genes are TRBV6-1 and TRBJ2-1; 9 bases fit TRBD2. The J segment lost 0 bases and the V segment lost 1 base, leaving 10 bases of the junction unmatched. Germline assignment: CDR1 MNHNS and CDR2 SASEGT. This CDR3 has 19 residues. CDR3 DNA sequence: TGTGCCAGCAGTGAAGATTTTAGCGGGGGCCCTAGCTCCTACAATGAGCAGTTCTTC. It encodes CASSEDFSGGPSSYNEQFF.

This clonotype was seen a handful of times. The chain carries TRBV27 and TRBJ1-6; perhaps TRBD1 as D (6 bases). The CDR3 is 15 amino acids. Between the trimmed V and J ends, which lost 0 bases and 10 bases, there was a span of 13 bases. Germline CDR1 MNHEY, CDR2 SMNVEV (reference sequence). The CDR3 nucleotides are TGTGCCAGCAGTTTATCTATGGGGGGCCGGTCACCCCTCCACTTT. It encodes CASSLSMGGRSPLHF.

Ten or more counts support this clonotype. Here the CDR3 DNA reads TGTGCCACCAGCAGAGATCTGGCGGACAATGAGCAGTTCTTC. Translated: CATSRDLADNEQFF. The chain is built from TRBV15 and TRBJ2-1; no clear D gene. The V end lost 0 bases, the J end lost 5 bases, and 8 bases lay between the germline ends. The CDR3 runs 14 residues. Per the germline V gene, CDR1 is LNHNV and CDR2 is YYDKDF (reference sequence).

This clonotype was observed a few times. This sequence joins TRBV6-5 and TRBJ1-2; D unresolved. The CDR3 contains 13 residues. CDR1 is MNHEY and CDR2 is SVGAGI in the germline V gene. Trimming left V 2 bases short and J 6 bases short, with 10 bases between. The CDR3 DNA reads as TGTGCCAGCAGTTACGGAAAGGAAAATGGCTACACCTTC. The encoded protein is CASSYGKENGYTF.

V is TRBV7-9 and J is TRBJ1-5; D is ambiguous. V lost 5 bases, J lost 1 base, and 9 bases lay in between. CDR1 is SEHNR, CDR2 FQNEAQ, per germline (reference sequence). This CDR3 has 14 amino acids. CDR3 region: CASSSLGSNQPQHF. CDR3 DNA sequence: TGTGCCAGCAGCAGCCTTGGAAGCAATCAGCCCCAGCATTTT.

The chain's CDR3 is CASSQGAGVSTDTQYF. CDR3 DNA sequence: TGCGCCAGCAGCCAAGGAGCGGGGGTTAGCACAGATACGCAGTATTTT. J is TRBJ2-3 and V is TRBV4-3; 8 positions match TRBD2. CDR1 and CDR2 from the germline V gene are LGHNA and YSLEER. V lost 1 base and J lost 0; bases outside the gene matches: 3. This CDR3 region has 16 residues.

This clonotype was picked up a small number of times. The J gene is TRBJ2-1, the V gene TRBV4-3, with unresolved D. With 2 bases removed from V and 5 bases from J, the gap between germline ends came to 4 bases. This CDR3 contains 12 residues. In germline, CDR1 is LGHNA, CDR2 YSLEER. CDR3 region: CASSQYHNEQFF. The DNA of the CDR3 is TGCGCCAGCAGCCAATATCACAATGAGCAGTTCTTC.

This clonotype was picked up a small number of times. V usage is TRBV7-3 and J usage is TRBJ2-1; 11 bases align to TRBD1. CDR1 and CDR2 from the germline V gene are SGHTA and FQGTGA. The V segment lost 4 bases and the J segment 7 bases; nucleotides outside the gene matches: 6. The CDR3 is 15 residues long. The CDR3 DNA sequence: TGTGCCAGCAGCTCCAGTGGGACAGGGGGGAATGAGCAGTTCTTC. It is translated as CASSSSGTGGNEQFF.

This clonotype showed up just a few times. The V and J genes are TRBV11-3 and TRBJ2-3; 8 bases map to TRBD1. V gave up 5 bases and J gave up 8 bases; unmatched junction bases: 12. CDR1 and CDR2 (germline): SGHNT, YENEEA. The CDR3 loop spans 15 amino acids. CDR3 sequence reads: CASSSPGQGARTQYF. CDR3 DNA: TGTGCCAGCAGCAGTCCCGGGCAGGGGGCTCGTACGCAGTATTTT.

This clonotype has just a few counts. The genes are TRBV19 and TRBJ1-1; weak D call: TRBD1 (5 bases). Germline CDR1 reads LNHDA; CDR2 reads SQIVND (reference sequence). The CDR3 runs to 12 residues. V was pared by 3 bases and J by 3 bases, with 5 bases between. The DNA of the CDR3 is TGTGCCAGTAGTATGGGGGACACTGAAGCTTTCTTT. This sequence encodes CASSMGDTEAFF. Combining the CDR3 with reference TRBV19 and TRBJ1-1 gives the whole variable domain DGGITQSPKYLFRKEGQNVTLSCEQNLNHDAMYWYRQDPGQGLRLIYYSQIVNDFQKGDIAEGYSVSREKKESFPLTVTSAQKNPTAFYLCASSMGDTEAFFGQGTRLTVV.

This clonotype was recorded a few times. The chain uses TRBV10-3 and TRBJ1-1; D call uncertain. Germline values: CDR1 ENHRY, CDR2 SYGVKD. CDR3 length: 16 amino acids. V lost 0 bases to trimming and J lost 8 bases, with 19 bases between them. The CDR3: CAISESPGNPRREAFF. For the CDR3, the DNA is TGTGCCATCAGTGAGTCGCCGGGAAATCCGAGGAGAGAAGCTTTCTTT.

The gene calls are TRBV7-9 and TRBJ2-5; D unresolved. Trimming pared 3 bases from V and 1 base from J, leaving 9 bases between. Germline assignment: CDR1 SEHNR and CDR2 FQNEAQ (reference sequence). The CDR3 spans 14 residues. CDR3 in amino acids: CASSLRTVQETQYF. CDR3 sequence (DNA): TGTGCCAGCAGCTTGCGGACGGTCCAAGAGACCCAGTACTTC. The entire variable domain, with the rest obtained from reference TRBV7-9 and TRBJ2-5, is as follows: DTGVSQNPRHKITKRGQNVTFRCDPISEHNRLYWYRQTLGQGPEFLTYFQNEAQLEKSRLLSDRFSAERPKGSFSTLEIQRTEQGDSAMYLCASSLRTVQETQYFGPGTRLLVL.

The chain couples TRBV15 to TRBJ2-7; the D is unclear. This CDR3 is 16 amino acids long. Germline lookup yields CDR1 LNHNV and CDR2 YYDKDF (reference sequence). The V gene lost 0 bases and the J gene lost 3 bases, with 15 bases spanning the gap. The CDR3 DNA reads TGTGCCACCAGCAGAGATCTTGGGGTTTCCATCTACGAGCAGTACTTC. It translates to CATSRDLGVSIYEQYF.

The chain employs TRBV27 and TRBJ1-1; unclear D gene. The V gene's germline CDR1 is MNHEY and CDR2 SMNVEV (reference sequence). This CDR3 has 13 amino acids. Trimming left V 3 bases short and J 4 bases short, with 9 bases between. The CDR3 loop reads CASSLGWGTEAFF. In DNA, the CDR3 is TGTGCCAGCAGTTTGGGGTGGGGCACTGAAGCTTTCTTT.